This T cell receptor (beta chain) appears in the sequencing data of a study of T cell changes during pregnancy in multiple sclerosis. Repertoires were generated with immunoSEQ multiplex PCR, while TCRdb's copy carries only in-frame clones and drops some. Found here are some 97,000 clones, approximately 94% of them singletons; the top ten hold 0.7% to 0.9%. CDR3 size: 14 residues. The junction had 8 bases not matched to a gene; V was cut back by 5 bases and J by 8 bases. CDR1 SEHNR and CDR2 FQNEAQ come from the germline V gene (reference sequence). This sequence joins TRBV7-9 and TRBJ1-4, with 7 bases lining up with TRBD1. This receptor was obtained from a female donor with multiple sclerosis, enrolled in a pregnancy study. This material consisted of peripheral blood, taken before pregnancy. The CDR3 DNA follows: TGTGCCAGCAGCCCGACAGGGAACCCAGAAAAACTGTTTTTT. Its protein product is CASSPTGNPEKLFF.